This T cell receptor beta chain is drawn from a study of T-cell reconstitution after alpha-beta-depleted transplantation in children. V was shortened by 3 bases and J by 9 bases, with 9 bases between the two germline ends. CDR1 and CDR2 from the germline V gene are SGHTA and FQGNSA. The CDR3 sequence is 11 residues long. Using unique molecular identifiers, the investigators prepared the TCRbeta library. One entry per CDR3 protein, called by TCRdb with MiXCR from the PCR reads. The sample includes approximately 490,000 distinct CDR3 sequences, roughly an eighth seen only once; the top ten take roughly 5.4%. The sample holds many counts of this clonotype.

The chain joins TRBV7-2 to TRBJ2-7; D gene unclear. The sample consisted of PBMCs from the stem cell graft donor, taken from the stem cell graft. The origin of this receptor is a human donor who donated a stem cell graft to a child with combined immunodeficiency. The CDR3: CASSLGSVQYF. CDR3 sequence (DNA): TGTGCCAGCAGCTTGGGATCTGTGCAGTACTTC.